The sequence of this T cell receptor (beta chain) was determined in a study of vaccination and CD4 T cells after COVID-19 (dated by TCRdb to between 2021 and 2024). In the study overall: Convalescent patients had a positive SARS-CoV-2 result on nasal swab PCR, and of these patients, fewer than ten had mild disease and one had severe disease. In the convalescent cohort there were six males and four females, among whom were two Hispanic individuals, seven Caucasians, two Asians and one multiracial person. Participants got two doses of the Pfizer-BioNTech BNT162b2 vaccine (n=8) or two doses of the Moderna mRNA-1273 vaccine (n=2). Post-COVID blood samples from convalescent patients were collected a median of roughly 100 days after diagnosis, with a range of about 35 to 180 days. Post-vaccine blood samples were obtained a median of around 74 days after the second vaccine dose, with a range of roughly 14 to 241 days. Overlapping spike peptide pools from SARS-CoV-2 and from the common cold coronaviruses HCoV-NL63, HCoV-OC43 and HCoV-229E were used as culture stimuli. As controls, cultures received a CEFX viral epitope pool (the positive control), an HIV-1 Nef peptide pool (the negative control), or no peptide at all. The spike-specific CD4+ TCR repertoire was compared before and after mRNA vaccination in about nine COVID-19 convalescent patients and a handful of infection-naive healthy vaccine recipients. The study at large found these results: The study included relatively few convalescent patients and did not analyze early timepoints after natural infection. In convalescent patients, a median approximately 83% of post-vaccine SARS-CoV-2-reactive clones were detected only after vaccination, and vaccine-specific priming was suggested by this finding. Although the median number of SARS-CoV-2-reactive clonotypes went up from fewer than 25 after infection to around 40 after vaccination, the increase was not significant. Nearly all vaccine-specific clones in convalescent patients (304 of 307) were mono-reactive for SARS-CoV-2 spike rather than cross-reactive with common cold coronaviruses.

In the case of this clonotype: Its cognate antigen has yet to be identified. Base qualities were left out, and no much larger clone turns up one base away.

The treatment or condition label, as the study defines it: roughly nine-day PBMC culture with coronavirus spike peptide pools or control peptides (ViraFEST assay). The ViraFEST assay was used in the study, in which antigen-specific T cells were expanded with peptide pools and expanded clonotypes were subsequently identified by TCR sequencing. The positive SARS-CoV-2 PCR tests of the convalescent patients were dated from March to December 2020, before the Alpha, Beta and Delta variants emerged in the United States. Each well held 2 million to 2.5 million PBMCs cultured with 10 ug/ml peptide pools in IMDM containing approximately 5% human AB serum and roughly 10 IU/ml IL-2. Half of the culture medium was replaced with fresh IL-2-containing medium on days 3 and 7. CD4+ T cells were isolated after about 10 days of culture through negative selection using the EasySep CD4+ T cell isolation kit. Ficoll-Paque Plus gradient centrifugation was used to isolate PBMCs from whole blood, and the isolated PBMCs were then either used fresh or cryopreserved at -140C. Culture conditions were generally each tested in triplicate wells.

The receptor library was made with PCR. At the Johns Hopkins FTIC core, DNA from the cultured CD4+ T cells underwent TCR sequencing with the Oncomine TCR Beta short-read assay. Genomic DNA was extracted from the cultured CD4+ T cells with the QIAamp micro DNA kit. Oncomine TCR Beta libraries from cultured CD4+ T cells were pooled with unique dual indexes and sequenced on an Illumina iSeq 100. In the paper's pipeline: Non-productive sequences were removed, and CDR3s not starting with C, not ending with F or W, or shorter than 7 amino acids were discarded. Antigen-specific clonotypes were identified with the MANAFEST web application by comparing peptide-stimulated wells with reference and other culture wells. For a clone to be called positive, the clone needed an FDR below 0.05, an odds ratio above 5, and a productive frequency above 0.1% in at least two of three replicate wells. Cross-reactive clonotypes were defined as significantly expanded in both SARS-CoV-2 spike wells and at least one common cold coronavirus spike condition. Levenshtein distances (stringdist) and unrooted phylogenetic trees (ape) in R version 3.6.1 were used to assess CDR3 homology. TCRdb cleaned the public reads at Q25 with fastp, built clones with MiXCR and kept in-frame beta chains. Rows merge per CDR3 protein into single entries with the most common DNA and genes. TCRdb, not the authors, supplied the V and J calls. This sample is represented by 3,600 or so distinct CDR3 sequences; approximately 15% of them were singletons. Roughly a quarter of the sample is held by the ten biggest clonotypes.

V drops 4 bases and J drops 11 bases, leaving 15 bases in between. CDR1 and CDR2 (SNHLY, FYNNEI) derive from the germline V gene. Counted from cysteine to phenylalanine, this CDR3 has 13 amino acids. The DNA shown is the 39-base CDR3, in frame from base 1. Here the chain combines TRBV2 and TRBJ1-5, with no confidently assigned D gene. Source material: CD4+ T cells from blood, cultured in vitro. This TCR derives from a human donor who had recovered from COVID-19. Here the CDR3 is given as CASSVGPLGSQHF. The DNA reads as follows: TGTGCCAGCAGTGTGGGTCCGCTCGGGTCCCAGCATTTT.